This TCR beta chain was identified in a study of OX40 agonist ivuxolimab in advanced cancers. Findings of the study overall: The CD4+ and CD8+ T cells in the blood had expanded clonally by week 6 at 0.1 to 3.0 mg/kg. More expanded clones were seen, on average, in CD8+ T cells than in CD4+. Among the least clonally expanded were partial responders at 0.1-3.0 mg/kg.

About this clone itself: The target antigen is unknown.

The data were produced by immunoSEQ multiplex PCR, yet TCRdb's version contains in-frame clones alone and is incomplete. This sample yields approximately 84,000 clones, of which 86% are seen a single time; around 0.94% belongs to the top ten. The CDR3 is 15 residues long. The V end lost 8 bases, the J end lost 0 bases, and 14 bases lay between the germline ends. CDR1 SNHLY and CDR2 FYNNEI come from the germline V gene. This TCR was sampled from an adult with an advanced solid tumor such as melanoma, head and neck, liver or kidney cancer. J is TRBJ1-5 and V is TRBV2; D is unclear. Sequenced material: CD4+ or CD8+ T cells sorted from blood, taken in a trial of the OX40 agonist ivuxolimab. The CDR3 DNA follows: TGTGCCAGCTGCGGTGGCGATCCTAGCAATCAGCCCCAGCATTTT. Encoded protein: CASCGGDPSNQPQHF.